This is a list of T cell receptor beta chains from one sample in a study of blood T cells in healthy people across ages. Each CDR3 protein gets one entry after TCRdb re-called the 5' RACE reads with MiXCR. The data contain 1.5 million to 2 million distinct CDR3 sequences, roughly 52% of them singletons. The source material was blood. These receptors were collected from a woman in her thirties or forties in good health. Each CDR3 is given with its conserved first and last residue. D genes are given only for firm matches. Clone sizes are given selectively: once, few, many, or a class where the clone is expanded.

CDR3 DNA: TGTGCCAGCAGCGGAACTGGGAGTGTGGCTAATGAAAAACTGTTTTTT; CDR3 protein: CASSGTGSVANEKLFF; V gene: TRBV6-5; D gene: -; J gene: TRBJ1-4; clone size: -
CDR3 DNA: TGTGCCACCAGCAGAGATCGGGCAGTCAGCACAGATACGCAGTATTTT; CDR3 protein: CATSRDRAVSTDTQYF; V gene: TRBV15; D gene: -; J gene: TRBJ2-3; clone size: -
CDR3 DNA: TGTGCCAGCAGTTTATGGCAGGGCTACGAGCAGTACTTC; CDR3 protein: CASSLWQGYEQYF; V gene: TRBV28; D gene: -; J gene: TRBJ2-7; clone size: -
CDR3 DNA: TGTGCCAGCAGCTTGGGGAGGAGCGAGCAGTACTTC; CDR3 protein: CASSLGRSEQYF; V gene: TRBV5-6; D gene: -; J gene: TRBJ2-7; clone size: -
CDR3 DNA: TGTGCCAGCAGCTTAGTAGGGGCAAAAAGCTCTGGGGCCAACGTCCTGACTTTC; CDR3 protein: CASSLVGAKSSGANVLTF; V gene: TRBV7-8; D gene: -; J gene: TRBJ2-6; clone size: -
CDR3 DNA: TGTGCCAGCAGTTTCGCCGTTGTTGATACGCAGTATTTT; CDR3 protein: CASSFAVVDTQYF; V gene: TRBV27; D gene: -; J gene: TRBJ2-3; clone size: -
CDR3 DNA: TGTGCCAGCAGTGCTTCGGGGAGCTACACCTTC; CDR3 protein: CASSASGSYTF; V gene: TRBV6-5; D gene: -; J gene: TRBJ1-2; clone size: -
CDR3 DNA: TGTGCCAGCAGGGCGGGACAAATTAATTCACCCCTCCACTTT; CDR3 protein: CASRAGQINSPLHF; V gene: TRBV6-2/TRBV6-3; D gene: -; J gene: TRBJ1-6; clone size: -
CDR3 DNA: TGTGCCAGCAGCTTTGGAACTGAGGGGTGGAGTAATTCACCCCTCCACTTT; CDR3 protein: CASSFGTEGWSNSPLHF; V gene: TRBV5-5; D gene: -; J gene: TRBJ1-6; clone size: -
CDR3 DNA: TGCGCCAGCAGCGACGGGACTAGCAGGTACCAAGAGACCCGGTACTTC; CDR3 protein: CASSDGTSRYQETRYF; V gene: TRBV5-1; D gene: TRBD2; J gene: TRBJ2-5; clone size: -
CDR3 DNA: TGTGCCAGCAGCTTAAGCCACGGACAGGGAAGGACCAATGAGCAGTTCTTC; CDR3 protein: CASSLSHGQGRTNEQFF; V gene: TRBV7-9; D gene: TRBD1; J gene: TRBJ2-1; clone size: -
CDR3 DNA: TGCAGTGCTCTCCCGGGACGCTACACAGATACGCAGTATTTT; CDR3 protein: CSALPGRYTDTQYF; V gene: TRBV20-1; D gene: -; J gene: TRBJ2-3; clone size: -
CDR3 DNA: TGTGCCAGCAGTGAAGGACTAGCGGGGGGGCCTGAGACCCAGTACTTC; CDR3 protein: CASSEGLAGGPETQYF; V gene: TRBV27; D gene: TRBD2; J gene: TRBJ2-5; clone size: -
CDR3 DNA: TGCAGCGTACTACCGGGACAGGGGCCTCTCGAGCAGTACTTC; CDR3 protein: CSVLPGQGPLEQYF; V gene: TRBV29-1; D gene: TRBD1; J gene: TRBJ2-7; clone size: -
CDR3 DNA: TGTGCCAGCTCAATTATCCAAAGGGGGCAGTACTTC; CDR3 protein: CASSIIQRGQYF; V gene: TRBV28; D gene: -; J gene: TRBJ2-7; clone size: -
CDR3 DNA: TGTGCCAGCAGTGGGACCGTGACGAACTATGGCTACACCTTC; CDR3 protein: CASSGTVTNYGYTF; V gene: TRBV2; D gene: -; J gene: TRBJ1-2; clone size: -
CDR3 DNA: TGTGCCAGCAGCTCGGGACAGACCGCCTACAATGAGCAGTTCTTC; CDR3 protein: CASSSGQTAYNEQFF; V gene: TRBV5-5; D gene: TRBD1; J gene: TRBJ2-1; clone size: once
CDR3 DNA: TGTGCCAGCAGCGCGGGGAAGTCTCGCGAGCAGTACTTC; CDR3 protein: CASSAGKSREQYF; V gene: TRBV12-3/TRBV12-4; D gene: -; J gene: TRBJ2-7; clone size: -
CDR3 DNA: TGTGCCAGCAGGGGTATTAGGGGTGTCTCCTACGAGCAGTACTTC; CDR3 protein: CASRGIRGVSYEQYF; V gene: TRBV28; D gene: -; J gene: TRBJ2-7; clone size: -
CDR3 DNA: TGTGCCAGCTCACCACCCTGGACAGGGGAAAGCACAGATACGCAGTATTTT; CDR3 protein: CASSPPWTGESTDTQYF; V gene: TRBV18; D gene: TRBD1; J gene: TRBJ2-3; clone size: -
CDR3 DNA: TGTGCCAGCAGCAACTTAGGGACAGGGGTGATCTACGAGCAGTACTTC; CDR3 protein: CASSNLGTGVIYEQYF; V gene: TRBV21-1; D gene: -; J gene: TRBJ2-7; clone size: -
CDR3 DNA: TGCGCCAGCAGCCAAGATAACGGCCTAGCCTCCTACGAGCAGTACTTC; CDR3 protein: CASSQDNGLASYEQYF; V gene: TRBV4-1; D gene: -; J gene: TRBJ2-7; clone size: few
CDR3 DNA: TGTGCCAGCAGTGATGATCAGCGGGGTGTGTTGGAGACCCAGTACTTC; CDR3 protein: CASSDDQRGVLETQYF; V gene: TRBV12-3/TRBV12-4; D gene: TRBD2; J gene: TRBJ2-5; clone size: -
CDR3 DNA: TGTGCCAGCAAGGGCCCCTCCGGCGAAAAACTGTTTTTT; CDR3 protein: CASKGPSGEKLFF; V gene: TRBV6-5; D gene: -; J gene: TRBJ1-4; clone size: few
CDR3 DNA: TGTGCCAGCAGCGAACTGGACAGGTCAGAGGCCTACGAGCAGTACTTC; CDR3 protein: CASSELDRSEAYEQYF; V gene: TRBV2; D gene: TRBD1; J gene: TRBJ2-7; clone size: -
CDR3 DNA: TGTGCCAGCAGGCCCAATCCCCTAGGTCTAGTAAGAGAGACCCAGTACTTC; CDR3 protein: CASRPNPLGLVRETQYF; V gene: TRBV27; D gene: -; J gene: TRBJ2-5; clone size: few
CDR3 DNA: TGTGCCAGCAGCCCGAGGAACTCTGGGGCCAACGTCCTGACTTTC; CDR3 protein: CASSPRNSGANVLTF; V gene: TRBV7-9; D gene: -; J gene: TRBJ2-6; clone size: many
CDR3 DNA: TGTGCCAGCAGCCCGATTGCAAGCGGGGGGCCCTCCTCCTACGAGCAGTACTTC; CDR3 protein: CASSPIASGGPSSYEQYF; V gene: TRBV7-9; D gene: TRBD2; J gene: TRBJ2-7; clone size: -
CDR3 DNA: TGCAGCACCATACAGGGGATAAAATACTACGAGCAGTACTTC; CDR3 protein: CSTIQGIKYYEQYF; V gene: TRBV20-1; D gene: TRBD1; J gene: TRBJ2-7; clone size: -
CDR3 DNA: TGTGCCAGCAGGCCGGGACGGGGGATCGGTGGCTACACCTTT; CDR3 protein: CASRPGRGIGGYTF; V gene: TRBV12-3/TRBV12-4; D gene: -; J gene: TRBJ1-2; clone size: -
CDR3 DNA: TGCAGTGCTAGCACGGACTATCCCTTGAGCACAGATACGCAGTATTTT; CDR3 protein: CSASTDYPLSTDTQYF; V gene: TRBV20-1; D gene: -; J gene: TRBJ2-3; clone size: few
CDR3 DNA: TGCGCCAGCAAAGTGAGGGCAACAGGGGAAGATACGCAGTATTTT; CDR3 protein: CASKVRATGEDTQYF; V gene: TRBV5-1; D gene: TRBD1; J gene: TRBJ2-3; clone size: -
CDR3 DNA: TGTGCCAGCAGCCCACCGAGAGTAACAGATACGCAGTATTTT; CDR3 protein: CASSPPRVTDTQYF; V gene: TRBV7-6; D gene: -; J gene: TRBJ2-3; clone size: -
CDR3 DNA: TGCGCCAGCAGCTTGGACGGGAGAAGCACAGATACGCAGTATTTT; CDR3 protein: CASSLDGRSTDTQYF; V gene: TRBV5-1; D gene: -; J gene: TRBJ2-3; clone size: many
CDR3 DNA: TGTGCCAGCAGCAACCAGGGGTCCTATAATGAAAAACTGTTTTTT; CDR3 protein: CASSNQGSYNEKLFF; V gene: TRBV6-1; D gene: -; J gene: TRBJ1-4; clone size: -
CDR3 DNA: TGCAGCGTTGATCAGGACTATGGCTACACCTTC; CDR3 protein: CSVDQDYGYTF; V gene: TRBV29-1; D gene: -; J gene: TRBJ1-2; clone size: few
CDR3 DNA: TGTGCCAGCTCGGGGGGGAACTCTGGAAACACCATATATTTT; CDR3 protein: CASSGGNSGNTIYF; V gene: TRBV6-5; D gene: -; J gene: TRBJ1-3; clone size: once
CDR3 DNA: TGTGCCAGCAGGGGTGTTTCGCTGGACGAGCAGTACTTC; CDR3 protein: CASRGVSLDEQYF; V gene: TRBV12-3/TRBV12-4; D gene: -; J gene: TRBJ2-7; clone size: few
CDR3 DNA: TGCGCCAGCAGCTTGGTTATTAGCGGGGGCGGGGAGACCCAGTACTTC; CDR3 protein: CASSLVISGGGETQYF; V gene: TRBV5-1; D gene: TRBD2; J gene: TRBJ2-5; clone size: few
CDR3 DNA: TGTGCCAGCAGCCAAGATGAATCGGGGCAACGCGAGCAGTACTTC; CDR3 protein: CASSQDESGQREQYF; V gene: TRBV4-2; D gene: -; J gene: TRBJ2-7; clone size: -
CDR3 DNA: TGCGCCAGCAGCGCTAGGGACGGGAACTGCTACGAGCAGTACTTC; CDR3 protein: CASSARDGNCYEQYF; V gene: TRBV4-1; D gene: -; J gene: TRBJ2-7; clone size: -
CDR3 DNA: TGTGCCAGCAGTGGGGGGACAGGGTACAATTCACCCCTCCACTTT; CDR3 protein: CASSGGTGYNSPLHF; V gene: TRBV27; D gene: TRBD1; J gene: TRBJ1-6; clone size: -
CDR3 DNA: TGTGCCAGCAGCTTACCGGGACAGTATGGCTACACCTTC; CDR3 protein: CASSLPGQYGYTF; V gene: TRBV7-2; D gene: TRBD1; J gene: TRBJ1-2; clone size: few
CDR3 DNA: TGTGCCAGCAGCTTACCAGCGGAGGGGGGAGAGACCCAGTACTTC; CDR3 protein: CASSLPAEGGETQYF; V gene: TRBV7-9; D gene: -; J gene: TRBJ2-5; clone size: -
CDR3 DNA: TGTGCCAGCAAGCGGGGACAGGGGCTTATGAACACTGAAGCTTTCTTT; CDR3 protein: CASKRGQGLMNTEAFF; V gene: TRBV6-6; D gene: TRBD1; J gene: TRBJ1-1; clone size: once
CDR3 DNA: TGTGCCAGCAGTTACTCGATTTGGCCAGGGGGCGGGACAGATACGCAGTATTTT; CDR3 protein: CASSYSIWPGGGTDTQYF; V gene: TRBV6-5; D gene: TRBD1; J gene: TRBJ2-3; clone size: -
CDR3 DNA: TGTGCCAGCATGAAAACATCCACTAACTATGGCTACACCTTC; CDR3 protein: CASMKTSTNYGYTF; V gene: TRBV6-2/TRBV6-3; D gene: -; J gene: TRBJ1-2; clone size: -
CDR3 DNA: TGCGCCAGCAGCCAAGAAGACAGCATCTACTCGTATAATTCACCCCTCCACTTT; CDR3 protein: CASSQEDSIYSYNSPLHF; V gene: TRBV4-1; D gene: -; J gene: TRBJ1-6; clone size: -
CDR3 DNA: TGCAGTGCTAGAGATGCTAGCGGGGCTTTCTCTAGGCCAGAGACCCAGTACTTC; CDR3 protein: CSARDASGAFSRPETQYF; V gene: TRBV20-1; D gene: TRBD2; J gene: TRBJ2-5; clone size: few